The T cell receptor (beta chain) under discussion was sequenced for a study of blood T cells in healthy people across ages. For the second PCR, which ran for roughly 7 to 11 cycles, a sample-barcoded 5' primer and a J-beta primer mix were used. Researchers report that each sample yielded at least 3 million CDR3-containing paired-end reads. MiXCR, applied by TCRdb to the 5' RACE reads, yields one record per CDR3 protein. This sample yields some 800,000 distinct CDR3 sequences, of which under 55% are seen a single time; roughly 18% belongs to the top ten. The total RNA that was extracted per sample amounted to at least 5 micrograms. The CDR3 contains 13 residues. Trimming took 6 bases from V and 3 from J, leaving 14 bases between them. Germline V CDR1 and CDR2: SQVTM, ANQGSEA.

The sample consisted of blood. The receptor was derived from a man between 60 and 70 years old in good health. The rearrangement links TRBV29-1 to TRBJ1-1; possible D gene TRBD1, 5 bases. CDR3 region: CSVGQSAYTEAFF. The CDR3 DNA reads TGCAGCGTCGGACAATCAGCCTACACTGAAGCTTTCTTT.